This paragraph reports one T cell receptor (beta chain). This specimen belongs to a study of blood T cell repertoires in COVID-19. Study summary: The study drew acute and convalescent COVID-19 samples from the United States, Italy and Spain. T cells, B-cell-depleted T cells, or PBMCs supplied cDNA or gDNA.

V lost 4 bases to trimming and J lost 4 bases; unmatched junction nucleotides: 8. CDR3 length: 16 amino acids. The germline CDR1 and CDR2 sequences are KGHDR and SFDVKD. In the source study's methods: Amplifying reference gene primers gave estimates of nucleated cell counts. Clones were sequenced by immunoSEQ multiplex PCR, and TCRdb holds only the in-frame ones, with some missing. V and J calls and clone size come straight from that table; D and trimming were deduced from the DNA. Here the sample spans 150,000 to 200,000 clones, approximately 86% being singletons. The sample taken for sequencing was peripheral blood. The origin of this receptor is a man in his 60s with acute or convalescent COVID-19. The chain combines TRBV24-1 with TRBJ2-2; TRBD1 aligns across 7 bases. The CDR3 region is CATSDPGQFFTGELFF. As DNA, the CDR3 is TGTGCCACCAGTGACCCGGGACAGTTCTTCACCGGGGAGCTGTTTTTT.